The sequence of this T cell receptor (beta chain) was determined in a study of early stage breast cancer tumors. Whole-study context: Most invasive tumors, about 75% of the 16, were ER+/PR+/HER2-. Samples were sequenced at approximately 9.5-fold average coverage. Study-level points and caveats: Tumors had approximately 2.5-fold higher T cell density and higher clonality than adjacent normal breast tissue. Enriched TCRB sequences shared across patients were mostly commonly generated sequences.

CDR1 LGHNA and CDR2 YSLEER come from the germline V gene. This CDR3 has 18 amino acids. Losses at the gene ends were 1 base for V and 5 bases for J; bases not matched to a gene: 12. Details on this clone: Its target is not known.

Sequencing was performed with immunoSEQ multiplex PCR; in TCRdb, only in-frame clones are kept and a portion is missing. Here the sample spans about 50,000 clones, 83% being singletons. Sequencing was carried out using blood. The chain employs TRBV4-3 and TRBJ2-3; TRBD2 matches 10 bases. This clonotype originated in a person aged 45-60 years with breast cancer. CDR3 protein: CASSQALAGTLRLDTQYF. DNA of the CDR3: TGCGCCAGCAGCCAAGCACTAGCGGGGACTCTACGGTTAGATACGCAGTATTTT.